The present T cell receptor beta chain was sequenced within a study of T cell responses to AZD1222 COVID-19 vaccine. Broader study findings: In a largely white British group with more females than males, clonal diversity was possibly underestimated. Only a handful of AZD1222 recipients were seropositive at baseline. When two AZD1222 doses had been given, Spike-specific TCR breadth and depth rose. Mapped onto spike, vaccine-associated CD4 TCRs spanned it and were dominant at 160-218 and 743-854.

Produced via immunoSEQ multiplex PCR; TCRdb's table is partial and in-frame only. The sample has 200,000 or so clones; about 89% are singletons. CDR3 length equals 15 residues. CDR1 and CDR2 (germline): LNHDA, SQIVND (reference sequence). The trim removed 5 bases at V and 5 bases at J, leaving 5 bases unmatched. With respect to this clone: Its specificity is not known.

The source was peripheral blood, collected on day 0 of MenACWY control vaccination. V gene TRBV19 combines with J gene TRBJ1-6, with 8 bases aligning to TRBD1. This receptor was obtained from an adult in good health. The CDR3 bases are TGTGCCAGTAGTCCGGACAGGGTCGATAATTCACCCCTCCACTTT. Protein sequence: CASSPDRVDNSPLHF.